This TCR beta chain was sequenced during a study of OX40 agonist ivuxolimab in advanced cancers. On the study more broadly: An agonistic anti-OX40 (CD134) antibody, ivuxolimab, was used to treat the patients.

Assay used: immunoSEQ multiplex PCR; TCRdb lists only in-frame clones, some missing. The sample consists of 90,000 to 100,000 clones, about nine tenths of them appearing once. CDR3 length equals 16 residues. The V gene's germline CDR1 is SGHRS and CDR2 YFSETQ. With 3 bases removed from V and 0 bases from J, the gap between germline ends came to 15 bases. Notes on this clone: Its antigen is undetermined.

Any history of autoimmune disease or systemic immunosuppression disqualified patients. Findings and caveats of the study: More expanded clones were found, on average, in CD8+ than in CD4+ T cells. Undetermined was the antigen specificity of the expanded peripheral T cells.

Sample: CD4+ or CD8+ T cells sorted from blood, taken in a trial of the OX40 agonist ivuxolimab. This rearrangement joins TRBV5-1 to TRBJ2-5, with a tentative D call TRBD2 (6 bases). This clonotype originated in an adult with an advanced solid tumor such as melanoma, head and neck, liver or kidney cancer. DNA of the CDR3: TGCGCCAGCAGCTCGGGACTCGCCGCCGACCAAGAGACCCAGTACTTC. Translation gives CASSSGLAADQETQYF.